This entry lists 28 T cell receptor beta chains sequenced from one sample in a study of CD8 T cells in ankylosing spondylitis (dated by TCRdb to about 2017). Results and caveats for the whole study, not just this receptor: Blood from ankylosing spondylitis patients appeared to be characterized by a TCR beta motif made up of under ten highly homologous amino acid variants.

Their specific antigens are unknown. The library was generated by 5' RACE. Sequencer: Illumina HiSeq 2500. TCRdb trimmed the raw reads at Q25, called clones with MiXCR and kept productive beta chains. Rows are combined by CDR3 protein, so each entry shows the most common genes and DNA. The sample has about 390,000 distinct CDR3 sequences on record, approximately 20% of them singletons. Of the sample, 16% is held by the ten largest clones. The sequenced material came from blood, either unsorted or a sorted T cell fraction (not recorded which). Receptors were obtained from a male donor with ankylosing spondylitis.

The rearrangement joins TRBV28 to TRBJ1-2; no firm D call. Trimming took off 6 bases at V and 4 bases at J, with 9 bases between the two ends. Germline V lookup: CDR1 MDHEN, CDR2 SYDVKM. This CDR3 region has 12 residues. The CDR3 sequence is CASRRIPYGYTF. CDR3 coding DNA: TGTGCCAGCAGGCGGATACCCTATGGCTACACCTTC.

This clonotype was recorded a few times. The rearrangement uses TRBV7-2 and TRBJ2-7; D could derive from TRBD1 or TRBD2 (5 bases each). Germline-derived CDR1 and CDR2 are SGHTA and FQGNSA. The CDR3 is made up of 16 amino acids. Trimming took off 1 base at V and 3 bases at J, with 16 bases between the two ends. CDR3 residues: CASSLDGAQGFYEQYF. CDR3 bases: TGTGCCAGCAGCTTAGACGGGGCTCAGGGATTCTACGAGCAGTACTTC.

This clonotype came up a few times. V usage is TRBV4-3 and J usage is TRBJ2-1, with D hard to call. Between the trimmed V and J ends, which lost 1 base and 9 bases, there was a span of 10 bases. CDR1 and CDR2 (germline): LGHNA, YSLEER. CDR3 length equals 13 residues. The CDR3 spells CASSQGRRSEQFF. The DNA for the CDR3 is TGCGCCAGCAGCCAAGGCCGGCGCTCTGAGCAGTTCTTC.

This clonotype was counted many times. The genes are TRBV5-5 and TRBJ2-7, with D hard to call. The ends were cut back, 5 bases at V and 9 bases at J, with 24 bases in the middle. The CDR3 runs to 15 residues. The V gene's germline CDR1 is SGHKS and CDR2 YYEKEE (reference sequence). CDR3 bases: TGTGCCAGCAGTTTAAACCTTGACGGATGGGAAGGGCAGTACTTC. Translated, it gives CASSLNLDGWEGQYF.

The chain links TRBV11-3 to TRBJ2-1; 8 positions agree with TRBD2. The germline gives CDR1 SGHNT, CDR2 YENEEA. The length of the CDR3 is 15 residues. After removal of 5 bases from V and 7 bases from J, the junction contained 10 bases not matched to a gene. The CDR3 DNA sequence: TGTGCCAGCAGCGCTAGCGGGTCGGGACCAAATGAGCAGTTCTTC. Its translation is CASSASGSGPNEQFF.

The chain uses TRBV10-1 and TRBJ2-1; TRBD2 is a possible D gene (6 bases). The CDR3 is 16 amino acids. Trimming pared 1 base from V and 1 base from J, leaving 11 bases between. Germline values: CDR1 WNHNN, CDR2 SYGVQD (reference sequence). CDR3: CASSEYGGMSYNEQFF. The CDR3 coding sequence is TGCGCCAGCAGTGAGTATGGGGGGATGTCCTACAATGAGCAGTTCTTC.

The chain uses TRBV6-5 and TRBJ1-1; D call uncertain. V was cut by 7 bases and J by 4 bases, with 16 bases left in between. Germline V lookup: CDR1 MNHEY, CDR2 SVGAGI. The CDR3 extends over 14 amino acids. The CDR3 DNA reads TGTGCCAGCACATACTTCGACGGAGCCACTGAAGCTTTCTTT. Its protein is CASTYFDGATEAFF.

The CDR3 reads CSARGGQGALTGELFF. The CDR3 nucleotides read TGCAGTGCTAGAGGGGGACAGGGGGCGCTTACCGGGGAGCTGTTTTTT. This chain connects TRBV20-1 to TRBJ2-2; TRBD1 matches at 12 bases. This CDR3 contains 16 residues. Unmatched junction bases numbered 5, after V lost 1 base and J lost 5 bases. Germline-derived CDR1 and CDR2 are DFQATT and SNEGSKA (reference sequence).

V usage is TRBV5-1 and J usage is TRBJ1-1, with D unresolved. Germline V CDR1 and CDR2: SGHRS, YFSETQ. The CDR3 length is 16 residues. Trimming cost V 0 bases and J 1 base, with 13 bases left between them. The CDR3 loop is CASSLAGEGKNTEAFF. As DNA, the CDR3 is TGCGCCAGCAGCTTGGCCGGAGAAGGTAAGAACACTGAAGCTTTCTTT.

This clonotype was found once. The rearrangement links TRBV7-3 to TRBJ2-3; 10 bases align to TRBD2. The trim removed 4 bases at V and 6 bases at J, leaving 10 bases unmatched. Germline-derived CDR1 and CDR2 are SGHTA and FQGTGA. The CDR3 has 16 amino acids. CDR3 sequence reads: CASSSELAGVADTQYF. The DNA for the CDR3 is TGTGCCAGCAGCTCGGAGCTAGCGGGAGTAGCGGATACGCAGTATTTT.

Only a few counts were recorded for this clonotype. The V gene is TRBV20-1, the J gene TRBJ1-4; D is possibly TRBD1 (5 bases). Germline V CDR1 and CDR2: DFQATT, SNEGSKA (reference sequence). Trimming shortened V by 0 bases and J by 5 bases, and 13 bases separated the two germline ends. The CDR3 has 15 residues. CDR3 sequence: CSARDGGRTNEKLFF. DNA of the CDR3: TGCAGTGCTAGAGATGGAGGCAGGACAAATGAAAAACTGTTTTTT.

V usage is TRBV15 and J usage is TRBJ2-7; the match to TRBD1 covers 7 bases. There are 15 residues in the CDR3. Germline V lookup: CDR1 LNHNV, CDR2 YYDKDF (reference sequence). V trimming: 1 base; J trimming: 3 bases; junction bases outside the gene matches: 6. The CDR3 DNA follows: TGTGCCACCAGCAGAGCCCCGGGACAGTACTACGAGCAGTACTTC. Its protein product is CATSRAPGQYYEQYF.

The chain employs TRBV28 and TRBJ2-7; TRBD2 agrees at 9 bases. This CDR3 has 14 residues. Germline V lookup: CDR1 MDHEN, CDR2 SYDVKM. V lost 7 bases and J lost 3; bases outside the gene matches: 7. CDR3: CASNTAGGVYEQYF. The CDR3 DNA follows: TGTGCCAGCAACACAGCGGGAGGAGTCTACGAGCAGTACTTC.

This clonotype was counted between two and nine times. The chain combines TRBV7-2 with TRBJ2-2, with TRBD2 identical over 9 bases. V trimming: 1 base; J trimming: 7 bases; junction bases outside the gene matches: 10. Germline V gives CDR1 SGHTA, CDR2 FQGNSA. This CDR3 has 17 amino acids. Written as DNA, the CDR3 is TGTGCCAGCAGCTTAGGAGTCAGGACTAGCGTCGTCGGGGAGCTGTTTTTT. Its translation is CASSLGVRTSVVGELFF.

The chain couples TRBV3-1 to TRBJ2-1, with D possibly TRBD1 on 6 matching bases. CDR3 length: 15 amino acids. V lost 1 base, J lost 6 bases, and 13 bases lay in between. Germline V CDR1 and CDR2: LGHDT, YNNKEL (reference sequence). The DNA of the CDR3 is TGTGCCAGCAGCCAAGGGCAGGGGCGTCGCAATGAGCAGTTCTTC. This encodes CASSQGQGRRNEQFF.

The V gene is TRBV4-2, the J gene TRBJ1-1, with TRBD1 as a possible D gene (6 bases). Between the trimmed V and J ends, which lost 0 bases and 7 bases, there was a span of 15 bases. This CDR3 is 15 amino acids long. Germline loops: CDR1 LGHNA, CDR2 YNFKEQ. The CDR3 loop reads CASSQDGQSRDEAFF. The CDR3 region has the DNA TGTGCCAGCAGCCAAGATGGACAGTCAAGGGATGAAGCTTTCTTT.

The table lists this clonotype with a few counts. The chain combines TRBV29-1 with TRBJ1-4; D gene uncertain. V shed 1 base and J shed 4 bases, with 16 bases lying between them. The CDR3 is made up of 16 amino acids. Germline values: CDR1 SQVTM, CDR2 ANQGSEA. In DNA, the CDR3 is TGCAGCGTTGAAGGTCCCAAGGGCCTTCATAATGAAAAACTGTTTTTT. Its protein is CSVEGPKGLHNEKLFF.

This clonotype was seen a handful of times. The CDR3 DNA is TGTGCCAGCAGCCTAAGTAGCGGGCGCAATGAGCAGTTCTTC. Encoded protein: CASSLSSGRNEQFF. The J gene is TRBJ2-1, the V gene TRBV12-3 or TRBV12-4; 7 bases match TRBD2. The junction had 8 bases not matched to a gene; V was cut back by 6 bases and J by 6 bases. The length of the CDR3 is 14 residues.

Here the CDR3 DNA reads TGTGCCAGTAGTCGTACAGGGGGCATGTACAATGAGCAGTTCTTC. It codes for CASSRTGGMYNEQFF. J is TRBJ2-1 and V is TRBV19, with 9 nucleotides matching TRBD1. This CDR3 region has 15 residues. Germline-derived CDR1 and CDR2 are LNHDA and SQIVND (reference sequence). Losses at the gene ends were 5 bases for V and 4 bases for J; bases not matched to a gene: 6.

The chain has TRBV27 and TRBJ2-2; D is uncertain. The CDR3 covers 15 residues. V lost 4 bases and J 1 base, leaving 10 bases between the germline ends. Germline V gene data show CDR1 as MNHEY and CDR2 as SMNVEV (reference sequence). The CDR3 spells CASSWTLRNTGELFF. Here the CDR3 DNA reads TGTGCCAGCAGTTGGACCTTGCGGAACACCGGGGAGCTGTTTTTT.

This clonotype was counted a few times. This chain links TRBV6-2 or TRBV6-3 with TRBJ1-1; D gene uncertain. V was pared by 6 bases and J by 6 bases, with 11 bases between. The CDR3 covers 12 residues. CDR1 is MNHEY and CDR2 is SVGEGT in the germline V gene. In nucleotides, the CDR3 is TGTGCCAGCAGACTAGGACCCGCTGAAGCTTTCTTT. Residues: CASRLGPAEAFF.

This clonotype has more than one count but fewer than ten. V usage is TRBV4-3 and J usage is TRBJ1-3, with D unresolved. The length of the CDR3 is 17 residues. Per the germline V gene, CDR1 is LGHNA and CDR2 is YSLEER. The V end was cut by 0 bases, the J end by 0 bases, with 12 bases between. The CDR3 coding sequence is TGCGCCAGCAGCCAAGATGGGTCGGCAGCCTCTGGAAACACCATATATTTT. This translates into CASSQDGSAASGNTIYF.

This clonotype showed up just a few times. The DNA of the CDR3 is TGTGCCACCAGTGATTCGGCCCGTTCTAGCACAGATACGCAGTATTTT. Protein product: CATSDSARSSTDTQYF. The chain uses TRBV24-1 and TRBJ2-3; D gene ambiguous. Germline CDR1 and CDR2: KGHDR and SFDVKD. Trimming stripped 2 bases from V and 0 bases from J, with 11 bases between. This CDR3 has 16 amino acids.

This chain joins TRBV5-1 and TRBJ2-1; 10 bases agree with TRBD1. Unmatched junction bases numbered 5, after V lost 4 bases and J lost 4 bases. This CDR3 contains 15 residues. Germline V gene data show CDR1 as SGHRS and CDR2 as YFSETQ. The DNA of the CDR3 is TGCGCCAGCAGCGGAGCGGGACAGGGGTACAATGAGCAGTTCTTC. Translation: CASSGAGQGYNEQFF.

This clonotype has only a few counts. The chain is built from TRBV2 and TRBJ2-7; D ambiguous. Germline values: CDR1 SNHLY, CDR2 FYNNEI. V was cut by 0 bases and J by 4 bases, with 13 bases left in between. The CDR3 contains 15 residues. CDR3 coding DNA: TGTGCCAGCAGTGAAGCGTCTAGAGGCCTTTACGAGCAGTACTTC. Amino acids: CASSEASRGLYEQYF.

This clonotype was observed at least ten times. The chain uses TRBV29-1 and TRBJ1-1, with D unclear. Between the trimmed V and J ends, which lost 0 bases and 5 bases, there was a span of 13 bases. CDR3 length equals 14 residues. Germline V gives CDR1 SQVTM, CDR2 ANQGSEA. CDR3 DNA sequence: TGCAGCGTTGAAGATACCGGGAGAGGGACTGAAGCTTTCTTT. Translating gives CSVEDTGRGTEAFF.

The V call is TRBV28, the J call TRBJ2-1; D gene ambiguous. The CDR3 sequence is 11 residues long. Germline V gives CDR1 MDHEN, CDR2 SYDVKM. The ends were cut back, 6 bases at V and 8 bases at J, with 8 bases in the middle. This CDR3 is CASRGPYEQFF. As DNA, the CDR3 is TGTGCCAGCAGGGGCCCGTATGAGCAGTTCTTC.

V is TRBV29-1 and J is TRBJ2-7; D perhaps matches TRBD1 (5 bases). CDR3 length: 15 amino acids. V dropped 7 bases and J dropped 3 bases, with 22 bases sitting between them. Germline CDR1 and CDR2: SQVTM and ANQGSEA. Here the CDR3 reads CSAETPQGSIYEQYF. In nucleotides, the CDR3 is TGCAGCGCCGAGACACCCCAGGGATCCATCTACGAGCAGTACTTC.